This TCR beta chain was captured by sequencing in a study of blood T cell repertoires in COVID-19. About the research overall: COVID-19 samples from acute and convalescent phases originated in the United States, Italy and Spain. PBMCs, B-cell-depleted T cells, or T cells provided the cDNA or gDNA that made up the material.

The authors' processing: The assay estimated nucleated cells by amplifying reference gene primers. This table comes from immunoSEQ multiplex PCR, and its TCRdb copy is limited to in-frame clones, with some not included. V and J calls and clone size come straight from that table; D and trimming were deduced from the DNA. The repertoire has tens of thousands of clones, approximately 88% of them found once; the top ten carry approximately 10%. This TCR came from a human donor in a cohort sampled during active COVID-19. The material sequenced was peripheral blood.

CDR3 region: CASSLGQGAYEQYF. As DNA, the CDR3 is TGTGCCAGCAGCTTGGGACAGGGGGCTTACGAGCAGTACTTC. The V gene is TRBV7-8, the J gene TRBJ2-7; 12 nucleotides align to TRBD1. Germline-derived CDR1 and CDR2 are SGHVS and FQNEAQ. Losses at the gene ends were 3 bases for V and 4 bases for J; bases not matched to a gene: 1. The CDR3 spans 14 residues.